The sequence of this T cell receptor beta chain was determined in a study of a mutant IDH1 vaccine in newly diagnosed glioma. Overall study context: Radiotherapy, temozolomide, or both had been given previously, and both were given to most.

Time point in this sample: baseline, week 1 (first vaccination visit). Stated treatment: pre-vaccination baseline after standard-of-care therapy. The CDR3 is 15 residues long. Between the trimmed V and J ends, which lost 3 bases and 4 bases, there was a span of 15 bases. Germline CDR1 and CDR2: SGDLS and YYNGEE. Method: immunoSEQ multiplex PCR; TCRdb's copy keeps in-frame clones and lacks some. The table records fewer than 65,000 clones, around 80% of them present only once. Study-level results: Among patients, 93.3% showed immune responses induced by the vaccine.

This clone was seen just once. The antigen remains undetermined. The chain has TRBV9 and TRBJ2-3; D might be TRBD1 (5 bases). The sample here was PBMCs, taken from a glioma patient treated with radiotherapy, temozolomide or both. This receptor was obtained from a woman aged 40-49 years with glioma. In DNA, the CDR3 is TGTGCCAGCAGCGGACAACTCGCAGGGTCAGATACGCAGTATTTT. Its protein is CASSGQLAGSDTQYF.